Listed here are 25 T cell receptor beta chains from one sample, sequenced in a study of T cells after yellow fever vaccination. TCRdb re-derived calls from the 5' RACE reads in MiXCR, one entry per CDR3 protein. The sample lists about 260,000 distinct CDR3 sequences, over 10% occurring once. The source material was CD4+ T cells sorted from PBMCs, sampled 45 days after the yellow fever booster vaccination. All receptors derive from a man aged 25 to 40 who received the YFV17D yellow fever vaccine.

The V call is TRBV7-2, the J call TRBJ2-4; TRBD2 matches at 10 bases. J was trimmed by 6 bases and V by 5 bases; bases with no gene match: 7. Per germline, CDR1 SGHTA and CDR2 FQGNSA. This CDR3 spans 15 amino acids. The CDR3 bases are TGTGCCAGCAGCCTCTCTAGCGGGAGTGGAAACATTCAGTACTTC. This encodes CASSLSSGSGNIQYF.

This clonotype was counted ten times or more. The chain couples TRBV6-1 to TRBJ2-3, with TRBD2 matching 8 bases. CDR1 is MNHNS and CDR2 is SASEGT in the germline V gene. CDR3 length: 15 amino acids. V was pared by 6 bases and J by 1 base, with 6 bases of the junction left unmatched. The CDR3, as DNA: TGTGCCAGCAGAGAAAGAGCGGGGGGCACAGATACGCAGTATTTT. Translation: CASRERAGGTDTQYF.

Only one count was recorded for this clonotype. No conserved phenylalanine or tryptophan ends this CDR3, so it is likely a read error. The rearrangement links TRBV5-6 to TRBJ2-5, with D possibly TRBD1 on 6 matching bases. Trimming pared 4 bases from V and 2 bases from J, leaving 12 bases between. CDR1 SGHDT and CDR2 YYEEEE come from the germline V gene. The CDR3 has 14 amino acids. The CDR3 protein is CASSHRGGQETQYL. DNA of the CDR3: TGTGCCAGCAGCCACAGAGGGGGTCAAGAGACCCAGTACTTA.

This clonotype was recorded a few times. The V call is TRBV11-2, the J call TRBJ2-5, with D possibly matching TRBD1 (6 bases). Germline CDR1 SGHAT, CDR2 FQNNGV. The CDR3 loop spans 13 amino acids. Trimming left V 1 base short and J 4 bases short, with 7 bases between. The CDR3 region is CASSLGQVETQYF. The CDR3 nucleotides are TGTGCCAGCAGCTTAGGACAGGTAGAGACCCAGTACTTC.

The CDR3 region is CATQSYEQYF. The CDR3 nucleotides are TGTGCCACCCAGTCCTACGAGCAGTACTTC. The chain uses TRBV28 and TRBJ2-7, with D uncertain. Trimming cost V 10 bases and J 1 base, with 5 bases left between them. The CDR3 runs 10 residues. Germline CDR1 and CDR2: MDHEN and SYDVKM.

There are a few counts of this clonotype. The chain recombines TRBV7-2 with TRBJ2-1; 7 bases are shared with TRBD1. After removal of 5 bases from V and 5 bases from J, the junction contained 12 bases not matched to a gene. Germline V gene lookup returns CDR1 SGHTA and CDR2 FQGNSA. CDR3 size: 16 residues. In nucleotides, the CDR3 is TGTGCCAGCAGCCTTTTAGGGACAGAGTTAAACAATGAGCAGTTCTTC. It is translated as CASSLLGTELNNEQFF.

This rearrangement joins TRBV5-1 to TRBJ1-4, with D possibly TRBD1 on 5 matching bases. This CDR3 is built from 15 residues. Germline values: CDR1 SGHRS, CDR2 YFSETQ. The V end lost 2 bases, the J end lost 0 bases, and 8 bases lay between the germline ends. The CDR3 region is CASSLGAATNEKLFF. The DNA of the CDR3 is TGCGCCAGCAGCTTAGGGGCAGCAACTAATGAAAAACTGTTTTTT.

This clonotype was seen at least ten times. The rearrangement links TRBV5-1 to TRBJ2-1; tentatively, D is TRBD1 (5 bases). CDR3 length: 12 residues. The ends were cut back, 4 bases at V and 7 bases at J, with 9 bases in the middle. CDR1 is SGHRS, CDR2 YFSETQ, per germline. The CDR3 region has the DNA TGCGCCAGCAGCGACTCAGGGAATGAGCAGTTCTTC. Translation: CASSDSGNEQFF.

The V call is TRBV5-1, the J call TRBJ2-3; 8 nucleotides line up with TRBD1. This CDR3 spans 17 amino acids. Germline trimming cut 3 bases from V and 0 bases from J; bases unmatched to any gene: 9. Germline lookup yields CDR1 SGHRS and CDR2 YFSETQ. For the CDR3, the DNA is TGCGCCAGCAGCTCCGCCCCGACAGGGGCAAGCACAGATACGCAGTATTTT. Translation: CASSSAPTGASTDTQYF. Looking up the rest from reference TRBV5-1 and TRBJ2-3 gives the full variable domain: KAGVTQTPRYLIKTRGQQVTLSCSPISGHRSVSWYQQTPGQGLQFLFEYFSETQRNKGNFPGRFSGRQFSNSRSEMNVSTLELGDSALYLCASSSAPTGASTDTQYFGPGTRLTVL.

This clonotype was observed a few times. The chain combines TRBV4-3 with TRBJ1-5, with D unresolved. The V gene lost 3 bases and the J gene lost 4 bases, with 7 bases spanning the gap. The germline V gene encodes CDR1 LGHNA and CDR2 YSLEER. This CDR3 contains 13 residues. CDR3 residues: CASSHEPNQPQHF. The CDR3 DNA is TGCGCCAGCAGCCATGAGCCAAATCAGCCCCAGCATTTT.

J is TRBJ2-7 and V is TRBV5-6; 9 nucleotides match TRBD1. There are 14 residues in the CDR3. CDR1 SGHDT and CDR2 YYEEEE come from the germline V gene. Germline trimming cut 5 bases from V and 0 bases from J; bases unmatched to any gene: 3. CDR3 sequence: CASRGTGSSYEQYF. The DNA for the CDR3 is TGTGCCAGCAGGGGGACAGGGAGCTCCTACGAGCAGTACTTC.

This clonotype came up a few times. The chain is built from TRBV9 and TRBJ2-1; D perhaps matches TRBD1 (5 bases). Germline lookup yields CDR1 SGDLS and CDR2 YYNGEE. There are 14 residues in the CDR3. V dropped 4 bases and J dropped 6 bases, with 14 bases sitting between them. This CDR3 reads CASSTLETVNEQFF. DNA for the CDR3: TGTGCCAGCAGCACCTTAGAGACAGTCAATGAGCAGTTCTTC.

This chain joins TRBV6-1 and TRBJ1-6; 10 bases are a match to TRBD1. Germline CDR1 reads MNHNS; CDR2 reads SASEGT. J gave up 6 bases and V 8 bases, and 16 bases lay outside the gene matches. This CDR3 has 18 residues. CDR3 sequence (DNA): TGTGCCAGCGGCTCAAAGGGGGCTGGGACAGGGGCTAATTCACCCCTCCACTTT. This translates into CASGSKGAGTGANSPLHF.

This clonotype occurred a few times. This rearrangement joins TRBV29-1 to TRBJ2-3; 7 nucleotides align to TRBD1. V gave up 7 bases and J gave up 6 bases; unmatched junction bases: 16. The CDR3 runs to 15 residues. Germline assignment: CDR1 SQVTM and CDR2 ANQGSEA. The CDR3 DNA reads TGCAGCGCTGGGGCCGGACAGGTCTTTCCGGATACGCAGTATTTT. Protein product: CSAGAGQVFPDTQYF.

In its sample, this clonotype was seen many times. This chain links TRBV7-3 with TRBJ2-7; no clear D. The germline gives CDR1 SGHTA, CDR2 FQGTGA. V was cut by 2 bases and J by 3 bases, with 11 bases left in between. The CDR3 extends over 14 amino acids. The CDR3 reads CASSLDWAYYEQYF. The CDR3 nucleotides read TGTGCCAGCAGCTTAGATTGGGCCTACTACGAGCAGTACTTC.

This clonotype was counted between two and nine times. The chain recombines TRBV5-1 with TRBJ2-6; 13 nucleotides align to TRBD2. CDR1 is SGHRS, CDR2 YFSETQ, per germline. V was clipped by 4 bases and J by 3 bases; unmatched bases: 4. The CDR3 is 17 residues long. The CDR3 sequence: CASSQGLAGSGANVLTF. Written as DNA, the CDR3 is TGCGCCAGCAGCCAGGGACTAGCGGGAAGTGGGGCCAACGTCCTGACTTTC. The full variable domain, with the rest looked up from reference TRBV5-1 and TRBJ2-6, is KAGVTQTPRYLIKTRGQQVTLSCSPISGHRSVSWYQQTPGQGLQFLFEYFSETQRNKGNFPGRFSGRQFSNSRSEMNVSTLELGDSALYLCASSQGLAGSGANVLTFGAGSRLTVL.

The V gene is TRBV20-1, the J gene TRBJ2-4, with TRBD1 identical over 9 bases. The CDR3 is made up of 18 amino acids. The germline V gene has CDR1 DFQATT and CDR2 SNEGSKA (reference sequence). Trimming removed 6 bases from V and 3 bases from J; junction bases left unmatched: 18. CDR3 bases: TGCAGTGCCCCGCGACAGGGGGGCTACGGTTCCGTCAAAAACATTCAGTACTTC. It translates to CSAPRQGGYGSVKNIQYF.

This chain uses TRBV7-2 with TRBJ1-4; maybe TRBD1 (6 bases). The CDR3 contains 13 residues. V lost 4 bases to trimming and J lost 8 bases, with 11 bases between them. Germline V gene data show CDR1 as SGHTA and CDR2 as FQGNSA. The CDR3 loop is CASSSGVREKLFF. CDR3 bases: TGTGCCAGCAGCTCAGGGGTTCGGGAAAAACTGTTTTTT.

The chain links TRBV6-2 or TRBV6-3 to TRBJ2-7; D is ambiguous. CDR3 length: 12 amino acids. Germline V gene data show CDR1 as MNHEY and CDR2 as SVGEGT. Trimming left V 6 bases short and J 4 bases short, with 10 bases between. The CDR3 spells CASSYVRYEQYF. The CDR3 bases are TGTGCCAGCAGCTACGTGAGATACGAGCAGTACTTC.

The chain employs TRBV5-6 and TRBJ1-4, with D unresolved. There are 13 residues in the CDR3. V dropped 1 base and J dropped 4 bases, with 5 bases sitting between them. Germline CDR1 and CDR2: SGHDT and YYEEEE. For the CDR3, the DNA is TGTGCCAGCAGCTTGCGGATTAATGAAAAACTGTTTTTT. Translated, it gives CASSLRINEKLFF.

V usage is TRBV10-3 and J usage is TRBJ2-1; no firm D call. CDR3 length equals 19 residues. The ends were cut back, 4 bases at V and 5 bases at J, with 27 bases in the middle. CDR1 is ENHRY and CDR2 is SYGVKD in the germline V gene. CDR3 in amino acids: CAISGRRHTELRRDNEQFF. The CDR3 DNA follows: TGTGCCATCAGTGGCAGACGCCATACAGAACTTCGTAGGGACAATGAGCAGTTCTTC.

This clonotype came up many times. The chain has TRBV5-1 and TRBJ2-3; 8 nucleotides match TRBD2. The CDR3 runs 16 residues. J lost 2 bases, V lost 9 bases, and 14 bases had no gene match. Germline CDR1 and CDR2: SGHRS and YFSETQ. The CDR3, as DNA: TGCGCCACCTCCGTTGGAGTCGGGAGGGCCACAGATACGCAGTATTTT. Its translation is CATSVGVGRATDTQYF.

This clonotype turned up a few times. The chain combines TRBV7-2 with TRBJ1-5; no reliable D call. Germline CDR1 reads SGHTA; CDR2 reads FQGNSA. Trimming took 4 bases from V and 4 from J, leaving 14 bases between them. There are 15 residues in the CDR3. The CDR3 region has the DNA TGTGCCAGCAGCTCGCGGGTAGGAGGGAATCAGCCCCAGCATTTT. This sequence encodes CASSSRVGGNQPQHF. Together with reference TRBV7-2 and TRBJ1-5, the CDR3 gives the full variable domain: GAGVSQSPSNKVTEKGKDVELRCDPISGHTALYWYRQSLGQGLEFLIYFQGNSAPDKSGLPSDRFSAERTGGSVSTLTIQRTQQEDSAVYLCASSSRVGGNQPQHFGDGTRLSIL.

V is TRBV7-2 and J is TRBJ2-7; 11 positions match TRBD2. The J segment lost 0 bases and the V segment lost 6 bases, leaving 4 bases of the junction unmatched. This CDR3 region has 15 residues. Per germline, CDR1 SGHTA and CDR2 FQGNSA. CDR3 sequence reads: CASSLTSGASYEQYF. DNA of the CDR3: TGTGCCAGCAGTTTGACTAGCGGGGCCTCCTACGAGCAGTACTTC.

The chain couples TRBV20-1 to TRBJ2-6; D is undetermined. This CDR3 has 13 amino acids. Germline lookup yields CDR1 DFQATT and CDR2 SNEGSKA (reference sequence). V was trimmed by 3 bases and J by 4 bases, leaving 7 bases between them. The CDR3 DNA is TGCAGTGCTAGCCGCGTGGGGGCCAACGTCCTGACTTTC. Protein product: CSASRVGANVLTF.